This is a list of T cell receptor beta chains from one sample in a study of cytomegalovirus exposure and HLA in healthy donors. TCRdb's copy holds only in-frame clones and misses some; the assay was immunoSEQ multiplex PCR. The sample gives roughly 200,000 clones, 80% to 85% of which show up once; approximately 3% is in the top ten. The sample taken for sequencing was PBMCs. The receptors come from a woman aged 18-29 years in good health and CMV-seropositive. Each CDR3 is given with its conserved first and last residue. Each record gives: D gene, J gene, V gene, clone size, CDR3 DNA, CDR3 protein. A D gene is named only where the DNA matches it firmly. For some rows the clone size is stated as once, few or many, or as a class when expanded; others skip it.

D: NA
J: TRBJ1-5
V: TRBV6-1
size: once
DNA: TGTGCCAGCAGTGAAAGGGTGGTTCAACGACAGCATTTT
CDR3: CASSERVVQRQHF

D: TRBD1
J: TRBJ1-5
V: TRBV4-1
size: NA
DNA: TGCGCCAGCAGCCAAGTAGCGACAGGGAGAGGAAATCAGCCCCAGCATTTT
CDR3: CASSQVATGRGNQPQHF

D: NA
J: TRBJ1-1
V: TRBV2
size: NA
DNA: TGTGCCAGCAATATGGGAGGCACTGAAGCTTTCTTT
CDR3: CASNMGGTEAFF

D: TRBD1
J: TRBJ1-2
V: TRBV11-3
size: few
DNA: TGTGCCAGCAGCGCCGGACAGGGGGCGCCCACCTTC
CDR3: CASSAGQGAPTF

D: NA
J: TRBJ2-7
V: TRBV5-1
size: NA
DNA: TGCGCCAGCAGCTTAGACAGGTATGGCGAGCAGTACTTC
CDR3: CASSLDRYGEQYF

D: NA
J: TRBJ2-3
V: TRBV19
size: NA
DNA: TGTGCCAGTTGCGCGGGGCGCACAGATACGCAGTATTTT
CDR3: CASCAGRTDTQYF

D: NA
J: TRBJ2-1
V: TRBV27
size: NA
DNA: TGTGCCAGCAGTTTTTCAAACAATGAGCAGTTCTTC
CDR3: CASSFSNNEQFF

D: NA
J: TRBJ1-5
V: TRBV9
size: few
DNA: TGTGCCAGCAGCTTTGGTGGCACCGAGGGTCAGCCCCAGCATTTT
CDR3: CASSFGGTEGQPQHF

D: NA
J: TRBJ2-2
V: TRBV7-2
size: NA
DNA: TGTGCCTCGGCGGGGAAAACGAACACCGGGGAGCTGTTTTTT
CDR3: CASAGKTNTGELFF

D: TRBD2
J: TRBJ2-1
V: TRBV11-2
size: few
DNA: TGTGCCAGCAGCTTTGCGGCGGGGGGGCCGAATGAGCAGTTCTTC
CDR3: CASSFAAGGPNEQFF

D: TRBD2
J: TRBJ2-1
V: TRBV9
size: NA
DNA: TGTGCCAGCAGCGTAGATCTCCCCCATTTGACGGGGGGAGGCAATGAGCAGTTCTTC
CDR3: CASSVDLPHLTGGGNEQFF

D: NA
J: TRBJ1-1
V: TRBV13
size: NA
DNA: TGTGCCAGCAGCTCGACCAGGGACATGGGCACTGAAGCTTTCTTT
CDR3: CASSSTRDMGTEAFF

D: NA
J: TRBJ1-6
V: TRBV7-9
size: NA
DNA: TGTGCCAGCAGCTCCCCTACGACGGGTTGGGATTCACCCCTCCACTTT
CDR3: CASSSPTTGWDSPLHF

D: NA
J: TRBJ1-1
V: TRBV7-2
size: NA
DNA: TGTGCCAGCAGCTTAGTGGCTGGTCAGGGTGAAGCTTTCTTT
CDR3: CASSLVAGQGEAFF

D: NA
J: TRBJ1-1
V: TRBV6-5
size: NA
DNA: TGTGCCAGCAGCCGAGCGAGCATGAACACTGAAGCTTTCTTT
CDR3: CASSRASMNTEAFF

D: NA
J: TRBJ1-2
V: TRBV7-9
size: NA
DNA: TGTGCCAGCAGCTTATTGGCAGGGGAACATGGCTACACCTTC
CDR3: CASSLLAGEHGYTF

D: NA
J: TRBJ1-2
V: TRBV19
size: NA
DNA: TGTGCCAGTAGTCGCGGGGGAGCTAACTATGGCTACACCTTC
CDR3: CASSRGGANYGYTF

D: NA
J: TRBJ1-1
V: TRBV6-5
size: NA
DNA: TGTGCCAGCAGTTACGTGGAGGGTGGCACTGAAGCTTTCTTT
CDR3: CASSYVEGGTEAFF

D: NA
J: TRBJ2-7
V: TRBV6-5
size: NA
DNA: TGTGCCAGCAGTAGAGACAGTGAATACGAGCAGTACTTC
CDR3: CASSRDSEYEQYF

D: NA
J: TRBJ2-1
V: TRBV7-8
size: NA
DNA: TGTGCCAGCAGCTTGGGGACACCCGAAAAAGGTGAGCAGTTCTTC
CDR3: CASSLGTPEKGEQFF

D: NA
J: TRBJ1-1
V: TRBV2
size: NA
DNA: TGTGCCAGCACTCAAACGGGGGGCATGAACACTGAAGCTTTCTTT
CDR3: CASTQTGGMNTEAFF

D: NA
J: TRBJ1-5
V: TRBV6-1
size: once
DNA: TGTGCCAGCAGTGAGTACCAGGGTAGCAATCAGCCCCAGCATTTT
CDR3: CASSEYQGSNQPQHF

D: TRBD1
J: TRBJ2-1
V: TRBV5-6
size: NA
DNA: TGTGCCAGCAGCTTGAGGACAGGGGAGCCCTACAATGAGCAGTTCTTC
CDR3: CASSLRTGEPYNEQFF

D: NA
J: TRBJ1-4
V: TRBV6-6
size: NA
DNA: TGTGCCAGCAGCTCAACACGGGCAACTAATGAAAAACTGTTTTTT
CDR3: CASSSTRATNEKLFF

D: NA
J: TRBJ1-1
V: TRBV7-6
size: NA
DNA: TGTGCCAGCACCCTAGATATGAACACTGAAGCTTTCTTT
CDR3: CASTLDMNTEAFF

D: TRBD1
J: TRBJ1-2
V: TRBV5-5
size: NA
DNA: TGTGCCAGCAGCTCTGACAGGGGGCATGGCTACACCTTC
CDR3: CASSSDRGHGYTF

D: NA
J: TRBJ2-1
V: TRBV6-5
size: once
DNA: TGTGCCAGCTCTGGGGCCCTGCACAATGAGCAGTTCTTC
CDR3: CASSGALHNEQFF

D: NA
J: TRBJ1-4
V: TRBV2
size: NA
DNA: TGTGCCAGCACCTACACGGGAGCAGGGAGGGAAAAACTGTTTTTT
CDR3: CASTYTGAGREKLFF

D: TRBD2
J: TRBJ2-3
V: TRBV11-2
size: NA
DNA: TGTGCCAGCAGCCCCCGGACCAGCGGGGTTCCTAGCACAGATACGCAGTATTTT
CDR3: CASSPRTSGVPSTDTQYF